Reported below is one TCR beta chain. Its antigen is still unknown. TCRdb re-called the 5' RACE reads through MiXCR, storing one row per CDR3 protein. The table includes 600,000 to 750,000 distinct CDR3 sequences, more than 9% detected once. V was shortened by 6 bases and J by 3 bases, with 13 bases between the two germline ends. CDR1 DFQATT and CDR2 SNEGSKA come from the germline V gene (reference sequence). The CDR3 spans 13 residues. This record belongs to a study of T cells after yellow fever vaccination. About the research overall: With SMART-Seq v4 Ultra Low Input, the fractions containing low cell numbers were prepared.

Findings and limits, study-wide: Post-booster repertoires again held most primary-vaccination clones (about 95% CD4, 75% to 90% CD8). A small share of clonotypes appeared in both CD4 and CD8 compartments. The secondary response showed a weaker magnitude and a faster peak, day 5 versus 15.

The chain links TRBV20-1 to TRBJ2-3; D is possibly TRBD1 or TRBD2 (5 bases each). This receptor was identified in a man aged 25-45 years who received the YFV17D yellow fever vaccine. The specimen comprised PBMCs, sampled on the day of the yellow fever booster vaccination. CDR3 bases: TGCAGTGCATCTAGGGGCGGGACAGATACGCAGTATTTT. Translation: CSASRGGTDTQYF.